The source of this TCR beta chain is a study of PD-L1 blockade in urothelial cancer. Study-wide context: Median T cell yield from blood was roughly 140,000.

The CDR3 sequence is 16 residues long. Germline CDR1 ENHRY, CDR2 SYGVKD. J was trimmed by 8 bases and V by 4 bases; bases with no gene match: 8. Each PCR received spiked synthetic TCR analog templates. Profiling relied on immunoSEQ multiplex PCR, and the TCRdb table lists in-frame clones only, not all of them. There are roughly 48,000 clones in the sample; approximately 80% occur only once, and 5.5% to 7% lies in the top ten. This clone was recorded a few times. This chain uses TRBV10-3 with TRBJ2-3; 14 bases agree with TRBD2. The input for sequencing was PBMCs, taken around atezolizumab (anti-PD-L1) treatment. The receptor comes from a man aged 40-49 years with urothelial cancer. This CDR3 reads CAISGTSGRSAGTQYF. The DNA of the CDR3 is TGTGCCATCAGTGGGACTAGCGGGAGGTCGGCGGGTACGCAGTATTTT.